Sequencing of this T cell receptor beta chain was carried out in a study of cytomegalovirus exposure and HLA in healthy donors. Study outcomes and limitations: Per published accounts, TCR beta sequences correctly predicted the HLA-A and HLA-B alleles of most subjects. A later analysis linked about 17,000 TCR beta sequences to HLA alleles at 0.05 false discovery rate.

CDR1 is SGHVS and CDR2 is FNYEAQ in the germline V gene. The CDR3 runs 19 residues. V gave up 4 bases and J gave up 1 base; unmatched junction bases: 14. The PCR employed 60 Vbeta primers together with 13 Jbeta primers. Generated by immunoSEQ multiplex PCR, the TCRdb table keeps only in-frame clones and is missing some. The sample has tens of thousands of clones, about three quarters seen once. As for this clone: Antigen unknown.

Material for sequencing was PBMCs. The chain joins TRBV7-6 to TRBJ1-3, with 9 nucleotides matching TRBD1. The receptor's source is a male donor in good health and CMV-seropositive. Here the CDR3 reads CASSSRPGTGKGSGNTIYF. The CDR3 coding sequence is TGTGCCAGCAGCTCTCGTCCCGGGACAGGGAAGGGATCTGGAAACACCATATATTTT.